The sequence of this T cell receptor (beta chain) was determined in a study of PD-L1 blockade in urothelial cancer. Study-level background: Patients had received 0 to 3 prior chemotherapy regimens. Blood was subjected to analysis at 3 weeks (second dose) and 6 weeks following treatment start.

The time point: pretreatment peripheral blood. The germline V gene encodes CDR1 SEHNR and CDR2 FQNEAQ (reference sequence). CDR3 length equals 12 residues. V gave up 5 bases and J gave up 6 bases, with 11 bases separating them. Clones were sequenced by immunoSEQ multiplex PCR, and TCRdb holds only the in-frame ones, with some missing. Altogether about 86,000 clones are present, more than 75% being singletons, with the ten largest covering about an eighth. The specimen comprised PBMCs, sampled around atezolizumab (anti-PD-L1) treatment. The source is a man in his 60s with urothelial cancer. The V call is TRBV7-9, the J call TRBJ2-7; tentatively, D is TRBD1 (5 bases). The CDR3 protein is CASSGDSIEQYF. The CDR3 coding sequence is TGTGCCAGCAGCGGCGACAGTATCGAGCAGTACTTC.